A selection of T cell receptor beta chains follows, all from one sample in a study of neurological immune-mediated disorders. TCRdb passed the 5' RACE reads through MiXCR, listing each CDR3 protein once. The sample has around 69,000 distinct CDR3 sequences, less than 5.5% seen once; the top ten hold around 7%. Sequencing used PBMCs. Receptor source: a man aged 25 to 40 with multiple sclerosis. The CDR3 runs from the conserved cysteine through the conserved F or W. A D gene is named only where the DNA matches it firmly. Clone size is given for some rows only: seen once, a few or many times, or a class if the clone is expanded.

TRBJ2-1 many - TRBV5-1 14 CASSPGVTYNEQFF TGCGCCAGCAGCCCCGGGGTCACCTACAATGAGCAGTTCTTC
TRBJ2-2 many - TRBV5-5 15 CASSFRGANTGELFF TGTGCCAGCAGCTTTAGGGGGGCGAACACCGGGGAGCTGTTTTTT
TRBJ1-2 few - TRBV20-1 16 CSARGWGSTDPYGYTF TGCAGTGCTAGAGGATGGGGGTCGACGGACCCCTATGGCTACACCTTC
TRBJ2-3 - TRBD2 TRBV5-1 15 CASSSLAGDTDTQYF TGCGCCAGCAGCTCACTAGCGGGGGACACAGATACGCAGTATTTT
TRBJ2-5 few - TRBV20-1 14 CSARGGQQQETQYF TGCAGTGCTAGAGGTGGCCAGCAACAAGAGACCCAGTACTTC
TRBJ1-1 once TRBD1 TRBV5-1 14 CASSLGTGLTEAFF TGCGCCAGCAGCTTGGGGACAGGGTTAACTGAAGCTTTCTTT
TRBJ2-6 - - TRBV5-1 15 CASSLIGSGANVLTF TGCGCCAGCAGCTTGATTGGCTCTGGGGCCAACGTCCTGACTTTC
TRBJ1-2 many - TRBV7-2 16 CASSPPRYGSNYGYTF TGTGCCAGCAGCCCTCCTAGGTACGGGAGTAACTATGGCTACACCTTC
TRBJ1-4 - TRBD1 TRBV5-1 15 CASSLQGAANEKLFF TGCGCCAGCAGCTTACAGGGGGCGGCTAATGAAAAACTGTTTTTT
TRBJ2-1 few - TRBV7-9 13 CASSLGKHNEQFF TGTGCCAGCAGCTTAGGAAAGCACAATGAGCAGTTCTTC
TRBJ1-5 many - TRBV25-1 14 CASSGHLSNQPQHF TGTGCCAGCAGCGGACACCTCAGCAATCAGCCCCAGCATTTT
TRBJ2-3 once - TRBV30 15 CATPKGPINTDAQYF TGTGCTACGCCCAAGGGACCGATTAACACAGATGCGCAGTATTTT
TRBJ2-7 many - TRBV9 14 CASSVGPATYEQYF TGTGCCAGCAGCGTAGGCCCAGCGACCTACGAGCAGTACTTC